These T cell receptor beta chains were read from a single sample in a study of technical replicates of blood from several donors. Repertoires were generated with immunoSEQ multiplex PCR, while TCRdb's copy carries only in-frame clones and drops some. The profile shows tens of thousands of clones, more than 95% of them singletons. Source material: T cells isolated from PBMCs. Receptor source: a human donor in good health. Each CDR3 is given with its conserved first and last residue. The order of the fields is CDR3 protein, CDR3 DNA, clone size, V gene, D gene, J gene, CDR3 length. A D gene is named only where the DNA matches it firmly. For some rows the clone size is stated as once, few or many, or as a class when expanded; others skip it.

CDR3: CASMGGGSYEQYF
DNA: TGCGCCAGCATGGGCGGAGGTTCCTACGAGCAGTACTTC
size: NA
V: TRBV10-1
D: NA
J: TRBJ2-7
length: 13

CDR3: CASRNGQNNQPQHF
DNA: TGTGCCAGCAGAAACGGACAGAACAATCAGCCCCAGCATTTT
size: NA
V: TRBV28
D: NA
J: TRBJ1-5
length: 14

CDR3: CASSLDRDTEAFF
DNA: TGTGCCAGCAGCCTCGACAGGGACACTGAAGCTTTCTTT
size: once
V: TRBV7-3
D: TRBD1
J: TRBJ1-1
length: 13

CDR3: CASSRLAGGTENTGELFF
DNA: TGTGCCAGCAGCCGACTAGCGGGGGGGACGGAAAACACCGGGGAGCTGTTTTTT
size: once
V: TRBV9
D: TRBD2
J: TRBJ2-2
length: 18

CDR3: CASSERKGVNTEAFF
DNA: TGCGCCAGCAGTGAGCGGAAGGGGGTGAACACTGAAGCTTTCTTT
size: NA
V: TRBV10-1
D: NA
J: TRBJ1-1
length: 15

CDR3: CASSHREDYEQYF
DNA: TGCGCCAGCAGCCACCGAGAAGACTACGAGCAGTACTTC
size: NA
V: TRBV4-1
D: NA
J: TRBJ2-7
length: 13

CDR3: CASSLGSGSYNEQFF
DNA: TGTGCCAGCAGCTTAGGTTCAGGCTCCTACAATGAGCAGTTCTTC
size: NA
V: TRBV7-2
D: NA
J: TRBJ2-1
length: 15

CDR3: CASSQGLAYEQYF
DNA: TGCGCCAGCAGCCAAGGGTTAGCCTACGAGCAGTACTTC
size: NA
V: TRBV4-1
D: NA
J: TRBJ2-7
length: 13

CDR3: CASSLNSEEQFF
DNA: TGTGCCAGCAGTCTTAATAGCGAAGAGCAGTTCTTC
size: NA
V: TRBV28
D: NA
J: TRBJ2-1
length: 12

CDR3: CASSFLGELFF
DNA: TGCGCCAGCAGCTTCCTTGGGGAGCTGTTTTTT
size: NA
V: TRBV5-1
D: NA
J: TRBJ2-2
length: 11

CDR3: CASSSSPGLVSYEQYF
DNA: TGCGCCAGCAGCTCCTCCCCGGGACTAGTCAGTTACGAGCAGTACTTC
size: NA
V: TRBV5-1
D: TRBD2
J: TRBJ2-7
length: 16

CDR3: CASSNYGGGSNEQFF
DNA: TGCGCCAGCAGTAATTACGGGGGAGGGTCCAATGAGCAGTTCTTC
size: NA
V: TRBV10-1
D: TRBD2
J: TRBJ2-1
length: 15

CDR3: CASSLGGGRVSGNTIYF
DNA: TGTGCCAGCAGCTTGGGCGGGGGAAGGGTTTCTGGAAACACCATATATTTT
size: NA
V: TRBV11-2
D: NA
J: TRBJ1-3
length: 17

CDR3: CASSWTLAGGTYEQYF
DNA: TGCGCCAGCAGCTGGACCCTAGCGGGGGGAACTTACGAGCAGTACTTC
size: NA
V: TRBV5-1
D: TRBD2
J: TRBJ2-7
length: 16

CDR3: CASSKTGNHYGYTF
DNA: TGTGCCAGCAGTAAAACAGGGAATCACTATGGCTACACCTTC
size: NA
V: TRBV6-5
D: NA
J: TRBJ1-2
length: 14

CDR3: CASSEGRSNQPQHF
DNA: TGTGCCAGCAGTGAGGGGCGAAGCAATCAGCCCCAGCATTTT
size: NA
V: TRBV6-1
D: NA
J: TRBJ1-5
length: 14

CDR3: CSIQEYYGYTF
DNA: TGCAGTATACAGGAGTACTATGGCTACACCTTC
size: NA
V: TRBV29-1
D: NA
J: TRBJ1-2
length: 11

CDR3: CASSVAGQGYEQYF
DNA: TGTGCCAGCAGCGTGGCGGGACAGGGGTACGAGCAGTACTTC
size: once
V: TRBV7-8
D: TRBD1
J: TRBJ2-7
length: 14

CDR3: CASSSQQGASTEAFF
DNA: TGTGCCAGCAGTTCCCAACAGGGGGCGAGCACTGAAGCTTTCTTT
size: once
V: TRBV27
D: TRBD1
J: TRBJ1-1
length: 15

CDR3: CASSTSTGSTEAFF
DNA: TGTGCCAGCAGTACCTCGACAGGGTCTACTGAAGCTTTCTTT
size: once
V: TRBV6-5
D: TRBD1
J: TRBJ1-1
length: 14

CDR3: CASSYEGSADTQYF
DNA: TGTGCCAGCAGCTATGAGGGTAGCGCAGATACGCAGTATTTT
size: NA
V: TRBV7-2
D: NA
J: TRBJ2-3
length: 14

CDR3: CASRDTGTYEQYF
DNA: TGTGCCAGCAGGGATACAGGTACCTACGAGCAGTACTTC
size: NA
V: TRBV7-8
D: NA
J: TRBJ2-7
length: 13

CDR3: CASSPGSYGYTF
DNA: TGTGCCAGCAGCCCGGGTAGCTATGGCTACACCTTC
size: NA
V: TRBV5-6
D: NA
J: TRBJ1-2
length: 12

CDR3: CASSEGQGRVTYTEAFF
DNA: TGTGCCAGCAGCGAGGGCCAGGGAAGAGTGACGTACACTGAAGCTTTCTTT
size: NA
V: TRBV9
D: NA
J: TRBJ1-1
length: 17

CDR3: CASSSAGDIQYF
DNA: TGTGCCAGCAGCTCTGCAGGGGACATTCAGTACTTC
size: NA
V: TRBV7-8
D: NA
J: TRBJ2-4
length: 12

CDR3: CASSLRGLAGVDEQFF
DNA: TGCGCCAGCAGCCTCCGAGGGCTAGCGGGAGTCGATGAGCAGTTCTTC
size: NA
V: TRBV4-1
D: TRBD2
J: TRBJ2-1
length: 16

CDR3: CASSTRAVGVKTQYF
DNA: TGTGCCAGCAGTACCCGAGCGGTGGGAGTGAAGACCCAGTACTTC
size: NA
V: TRBV6-5
D: NA
J: TRBJ2-5
length: 15

CDR3: CASSHGGLVSSQETQYF
DNA: TGCGCCAGCAGCCACGGGGGACTAGTTTCGTCCCAAGAGACCCAGTACTTC
size: NA
V: TRBV4-1
D: TRBD2
J: TRBJ2-5
length: 17

CDR3: CASSGSGAGGPTDTQYF
DNA: TGTGCCAGCAGCGGAAGTGGAGCGGGGGGGCCCACAGATACGCAGTATTTT
size: NA
V: TRBV9
D: TRBD2
J: TRBJ2-3
length: 17

CDR3: CASYDRDGYTF
DNA: TGTGCCAGCTACGATCGGGATGGCTACACCTTC
size: NA
V: TRBV2
D: NA
J: TRBJ1-2
length: 11

CDR3: CASSLASGTQYF
DNA: TGTGCCAGCAGCTTAGCTAGTGGTACGCAGTATTTT
size: NA
V: TRBV11-3
D: NA
J: TRBJ2-3
length: 12

CDR3: CARNDKDQETQYF
DNA: TGTGCCCGGAACGACAAAGACCAAGAGACCCAGTACTTC
size: once
V: TRBV30
D: NA
J: TRBJ2-5
length: 13

CDR3: CASRITGGDTEAFF
DNA: TGTGCCAGCAGGATAACAGGGGGCGACACTGAAGCTTTCTTT
size: NA
V: TRBV5-6
D: TRBD1
J: TRBJ1-1
length: 14

CDR3: CASSEVRQGAHEQYF
DNA: TGTGCCAGCAGTGAAGTCCGACAGGGGGCCCACGAGCAGTACTTC
size: NA
V: TRBV6-1
D: TRBD1
J: TRBJ2-7
length: 15

CDR3: CASRPGVIAGGPEQFF
DNA: TGTGCCAGCAGACCAGGGGTGATAGCGGGAGGGCCCGAGCAGTTCTTC
size: once
V: TRBV2
D: TRBD2
J: TRBJ2-1
length: 16

CDR3: CASSPYRGFTEAFF
DNA: TGCGCCAGCAGTCCTTACAGGGGATTCACTGAAGCTTTCTTT
size: NA
V: TRBV10-2
D: TRBD1
J: TRBJ1-1
length: 14

CDR3: CASSLVPTGGGSYEQYF
DNA: TGTGCCAGCAGTTTAGTACCTACAGGGGGTGGGTCCTACGAGCAGTACTTC
size: NA
V: TRBV28
D: TRBD1
J: TRBJ2-7
length: 17

CDR3: CASSGQSEAFF
DNA: TGTGCCAGCAGTGGACAGTCTGAAGCTTTCTTT
size: once
V: TRBV2
D: NA
J: TRBJ1-1
length: 11

CDR3: CASSSRQASRNTEAFF
DNA: TGTGCCAGCAGTTCGCGACAGGCCTCTAGGAACACTGAAGCTTTCTTT
size: NA
V: TRBV27
D: NA
J: TRBJ1-1
length: 16

CDR3: CASSHGQNTEAFF
DNA: TGTGCCAGCAGCCATGGACAGAACACTGAAGCTTTCTTT
size: NA
V: TRBV5-4
D: NA
J: TRBJ1-1
length: 13

CDR3: CASSRDRHTEAFF
DNA: TGCGCCAGCAGCCGGGACAGGCACACTGAAGCTTTCTTT
size: NA
V: TRBV5-1
D: TRBD1
J: TRBJ1-1
length: 13

CDR3: CASSPGQGFSGYTF
DNA: TGTGCCAGCAGTCCGGGACAGGGGTTCTCTGGCTACACCTTC
size: NA
V: TRBV6-4
D: TRBD1
J: TRBJ1-2
length: 14

CDR3: CASSSGTSDYEQYF
DNA: TGTGCCAGCAGTTCCGGGACTAGCGACTACGAGCAGTACTTC
size: NA
V: TRBV28
D: TRBD2
J: TRBJ2-7
length: 14

CDR3: CAKGLTGELFF
DNA: TGTGCCAAGGGGTTGACCGGGGAGCTGTTTTTT
size: NA
V: TRBV30
D: NA
J: TRBJ2-2
length: 11

CDR3: CASSQVGGTSGTYEQYF
DNA: TGCGCCAGCAGCCAAGTCGGGGGGACTAGCGGGACCTACGAGCAGTACTTC
size: NA
V: TRBV4-1
D: TRBD2
J: TRBJ2-7
length: 17

CDR3: CASSLDSGAYNEQFF
DNA: TGCGCCAGCAGCTTGGACAGCGGGGCCTACAATGAGCAGTTCTTC
size: NA
V: TRBV5-1
D: TRBD2
J: TRBJ2-1
length: 15

CDR3: CASSLSALAEQYF
DNA: TGCGCCAGCAGCCTCTCAGCACTAGCCGAGCAGTACTTC
size: NA
V: TRBV5-1
D: NA
J: TRBJ2-7
length: 13

CDR3: CASSSEGSYGYTF
DNA: TGTGCCAGCAGTTCCGAGGGATCCTATGGCTACACCTTC
size: NA
V: TRBV27
D: NA
J: TRBJ1-2
length: 13

CDR3: CSVVLQDNYGYTF
DNA: TGCAGCGTTGTACTGCAGGATAACTATGGCTACACCTTC
size: NA
V: TRBV29-1
D: NA
J: TRBJ1-2
length: 13

CDR3: CASSGGSHTQYF
DNA: TGTGCCAGCAGTGGCGGCAGTCATACGCAGTATTTT
size: NA
V: TRBV2
D: NA
J: TRBJ2-3
length: 12

CDR3: CASSWGTAAYTGELFF
DNA: TGCGCCAGCAGCTGGGGGACAGCCGCCTACACCGGGGAGCTGTTTTTT
size: NA
V: TRBV5-1
D: TRBD1
J: TRBJ2-2
length: 16

CDR3: CAMSTGQYNSPLHF
DNA: TGTGCCATGTCAACGGGACAGTATAATTCACCCCTCCACTTT
size: once
V: TRBV5-6
D: TRBD1
J: TRBJ1-6
length: 14

CDR3: CATSIRPFGGRGFAGELFF
DNA: TGTGCCACCAGCATACGACCTTTTGGGGGCAGGGGGTTCGCCGGGGAGCTGTTTTTT
size: NA
V: TRBV15
D: TRBD1
J: TRBJ2-2
length: 19